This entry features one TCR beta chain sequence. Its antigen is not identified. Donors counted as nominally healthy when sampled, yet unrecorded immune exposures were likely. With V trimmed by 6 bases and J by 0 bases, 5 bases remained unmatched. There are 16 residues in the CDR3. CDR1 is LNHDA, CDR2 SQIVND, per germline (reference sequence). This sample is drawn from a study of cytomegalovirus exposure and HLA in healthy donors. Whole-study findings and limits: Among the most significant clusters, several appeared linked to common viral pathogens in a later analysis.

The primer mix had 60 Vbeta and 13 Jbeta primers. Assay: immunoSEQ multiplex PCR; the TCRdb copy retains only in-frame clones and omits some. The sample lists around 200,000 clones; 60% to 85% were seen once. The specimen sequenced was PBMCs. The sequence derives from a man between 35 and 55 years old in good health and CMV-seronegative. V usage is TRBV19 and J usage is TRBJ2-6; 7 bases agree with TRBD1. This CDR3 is CASSRDRSSGANVLTF. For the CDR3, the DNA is TGTGCCAGTAGCCGGGACAGATCCTCTGGGGCCAACGTCCTGACTTTC.